The 24 T cell receptor beta chains below were found in one sample sequenced in a study of cytomegalovirus exposure and HLA in healthy donors. Both 60 Vbeta primers and 13 Jbeta primers went into the PCR. The data were produced by immunoSEQ multiplex PCR, yet TCRdb's version contains in-frame clones alone and is incomplete. The data hold about 150,000 clones, with over 70% observed a single time. Sequenced: PBMCs. These receptors were collected from a boy younger than 10 in good health and CMV-seronegative.

This clone has more than one count but fewer than ten. CDR3 coding DNA: TGTGCCAGCAGCGTAGGTGTAGCTTCAGTTTCGCAGTTCTTC. Translated: CASSVGVASVSQFF. The chain carries TRBV9 and TRBJ2-1; no firm D call. This CDR3 region has 14 residues. V was trimmed by 0 bases and J by 12 bases, leaving 16 bases between them. The germline gives CDR1 SGDLS, CDR2 YYNGEE. The full variable domain, its missing parts supplied by reference TRBV9 and TRBJ2-1, is DSGVTQTPKHLITATGQRVTLRCSPRSGDLSVYWYQQSLDQGLQFLIQYYNGEERAKGNILERFSAQQFPDLHSELNLSSLELGDSALYFCASSVGVASVSQFFGPGTRLTVL.

The rearrangement joins TRBV15 to TRBJ1-2; 7 bases fit TRBD1. The CDR3 runs to 13 residues. V trimming: 8 bases; J trimming: 4 bases; junction bases outside the gene matches: 7. The V gene's germline CDR1 is LNHNV and CDR2 YYDKDF (reference sequence). CDR3 protein: CATSSDRSYGYTF. Written as DNA, the CDR3 is TGTGCCACCTCATCGGACAGGTCCTATGGCTACACCTTC.

The J gene is TRBJ2-1, the V gene TRBV2, with 8 bases identical to TRBD2. V trimming: 6 bases; J trimming: 3 bases; junction bases outside the gene matches: 10. The CDR3 consists of 16 residues. The germline CDR1 and CDR2 sequences are SNHLY and FYNNEI. The CDR3 bases are TGTGCCAGCAGACGCTATTTAGCGGGGTTCTACAATGAGCAGTTCTTC. It is translated as CASRRYLAGFYNEQFF.

This chain connects TRBV4-3 to TRBJ1-5; 7 nucleotides agree with TRBD1. The trim removed 1 base at V and 5 bases at J, leaving 5 bases unmatched. Germline loops: CDR1 LGHNA, CDR2 YSLEER. This CDR3 has 15 amino acids. The CDR3 DNA reads as TGCGCCAGCAGCCAAGCCACAGGGGCATATCAGCCCCAGCATTTT. Translated, it gives CASSQATGAYQPQHF.

The chain combines TRBV13 with TRBJ2-3; the D is unclear. Trimming removed 2 bases from V and 6 bases from J, with 6 bases in between. The germline CDR1 and CDR2 sequences are PRHDT and FYEKMQ (reference sequence). This CDR3 comprises 12 residues. CDR3 sequence (DNA): TGTGCCAGCAGCTTAATTAGCGATACGCAGTATTTT. It yields the protein CASSLISDTQYF.

The rearrangement uses TRBV19 and TRBJ1-5; no definite D call. The germline CDR1 and CDR2 sequences are LNHDA and SQIVND (reference sequence). The CDR3 runs 12 residues. V lost 2 bases and J lost 6, with 5 bases in between. The CDR3 nucleotides read TGTGCCAGTAGTATATCGAGTCAGCCCCAGCATTTT. It yields the protein CASSISSQPQHF.

The count of this clone is one. The chain has TRBV2 and TRBJ2-3, with D perhaps matching TRBD2 (5 bases). The V end lost 5 bases, the J end lost 1 base, and 10 bases lay between the germline ends. The CDR3 covers 14 residues. Germline V gives CDR1 SNHLY, CDR2 FYNNEI. The CDR3 loop reads CASSRETGTDTQYF. The CDR3 nucleotides read TGTGCCAGCAGTAGGGAGACTGGCACAGATACGCAGTATTTT.

In its sample, this clone was seen a few times. The chain is built from TRBV2 and TRBJ1-4; D gene uncertain. Germline V gene lookup returns CDR1 SNHLY and CDR2 FYNNEI. Trimming removed 5 bases from V and 0 bases from J, with 4 bases in between. The CDR3 loop spans 13 amino acids. As DNA, the CDR3 is TGTGCCAGCAGTATAACAACTAATGAAAAACTGTTTTTT. This translates into CASSITTNEKLFF.

V gene TRBV2 combines with J gene TRBJ2-3, with 10 positions matching TRBD2. J lost 2 bases, V lost 1 base, and 3 bases had no gene match. The CDR3 has 16 residues. Germline V gene sequence: CDR1 SNHLY, CDR2 FYNNEI. CDR3 in amino acids: CASSEGTSGNTDTQYF. CDR3 nucleotides: TGTGCCAGCAGTGAAGGGACTAGCGGTAACACAGATACGCAGTATTTT.

This clone was counted a few times. The chain uses TRBV28 and TRBJ2-7; TRBD1 agrees at 8 bases. CDR1 is MDHEN and CDR2 is SYDVKM in the germline V gene. The CDR3 is 15 residues long. Trimming at V came to 8 bases and at J to 2 bases, leaving 11 bases not matched to a gene. CDR3 region: CASGSTGTGTYEQYF. CDR3 DNA sequence: TGTGCCAGCGGGAGCACCGGGACAGGCACCTACGAGCAGTACTTC.

The rearrangement uses TRBV6-5 and TRBJ2-5; D is ambiguous. Looked up from germline, CDR1 is MNHEY and CDR2 is SVGAGI. This CDR3 is built from 14 residues. V gave up 0 bases and J gave up 3 bases, with 8 bases separating them. For the CDR3, the DNA is TGTGCCAGCAGTTACTCGTTTTTAGAAGAGACCCAGTACTTC. Residues: CASSYSFLEETQYF.

The gene calls are TRBV25-1 and TRBJ1-6; the D is unclear. The germline V gene encodes CDR1 MGHDK and CDR2 SYGVNS. Between the trimmed V and J ends, which lost 1 base and 6 bases, there was a span of 4 bases. The CDR3 totals 13 residues. CDR3 bases: TGTGCCAGCAGTGAATTCGGTAATTCACCCCTCCACTTT. This gives the protein CASSEFGNSPLHF.

This clone occurred once. This chain uses TRBV6-5 with TRBJ2-1; D is possibly TRBD2 (6 bases). The CDR3 spans 14 residues. The germline gives CDR1 MNHEY, CDR2 SVGAGI. V was trimmed by 8 bases and J by 4 bases, leaving 15 bases between them. In nucleotides, the CDR3 is TGTGCCAGCGTGCGAGCGGGTAATTACAATGAGCAGTTCTTC. Encoded protein: CASVRAGNYNEQFF.

This chain connects TRBV7-6 to TRBJ1-5, with D perhaps TRBD1 (5 bases). Germline V lookup: CDR1 SGHVS, CDR2 FNYEAQ. The V gene lost 4 bases and the J gene lost 3 bases, with 16 bases spanning the gap. The CDR3 length is 16 residues. CDR3 amino acids: CASSSQSGRFNQPQHF. In nucleotides, the CDR3 is TGTGCCAGCAGCTCTCAGTCAGGGAGGTTCAATCAGCCCCAGCATTTT.

This clone was observed a single time. The J gene is TRBJ1-3, the V gene TRBV4-2; D uncertain. Germline CDR1 is LGHNA and CDR2 is YNFKEQ. V lost 0 bases, J lost 0 bases, and 12 bases lay in between. The CDR3 loop spans 17 amino acids. DNA of the CDR3: TGTGCCAGCAGCCAAGATCCTGCGGGTAGCTCTGGAAACACCATATATTTT. This sequence encodes CASSQDPAGSSGNTIYF.

V and J are TRBV15 and TRBJ2-2; 7 nucleotides match TRBD2. After removal of 3 bases from V and 7 bases from J, the junction contained 8 bases not matched to a gene. From germline, CDR1 is LNHNV and CDR2 YYDKDF (reference sequence). The CDR3 totals 15 residues. In nucleotides, the CDR3 is TGTGCCACCAGCAGTAGCGGGTCGGGTTTCGGGGAGCTGTTTTTT. It specifies CATSSSGSGFGELFF.

The genes are TRBV5-6 and TRBJ1-1; tentatively, D is TRBD1 (6 bases). The CDR3 is 15 residues long. CDR1 is SGHDT, CDR2 YYEEEE, per germline. V was pared by 4 bases and J by 0 bases, with 13 bases between. The DNA of the CDR3 is TGTGCCAGCAGCACTTTCGACAGGCTGAACACTGAAGCTTTCTTT. It yields the protein CASSTFDRLNTEAFF. The variable domain in full, with the rest retrieved from reference TRBV5-6 and TRBJ1-1, is DAGVTQSPTHLIKTRGQQVTLRCSPKSGHDTVSWYQQALGQGPQFIFQYYEEEERQRGNFPDRFSGHQFPNYSSELNVNALLLGDSALYLCASSTFDRLNTEAFFGQGTRLTVV.

The rearrangement uses TRBV12-5 and TRBJ1-1; D unclear. CDR1 and CDR2 (germline): LGHNT, FRNRAP. CDR3 length equals 13 residues. The V and J ends lost 3 bases and 1 base respectively, with 6 bases between them. The CDR3 loop is CASGFSENTEAFF. The CDR3, as DNA: TGTGCTAGTGGTTTTTCAGAGAACACTGAAGCTTTCTTT.

This clone was seen a handful of times. J is TRBJ1-3 and V is TRBV19, with a weak D call TRBD1 (5 bases). CDR3 length: 14 amino acids. The germline V gene encodes CDR1 LNHDA and CDR2 SQIVND (reference sequence). Trimming removed 3 bases from V and 2 bases from J, with 8 bases in between. CDR3 region: CASSIAGAGNTIYF. CDR3 nucleotides: TGTGCCAGTAGTATTGCGGGGGCTGGAAACACCATATATTTT.

J is TRBJ2-1 and V is TRBV4-1, with a possible D match to TRBD2 (5 bases). Germline lookup yields CDR1 MGHRA and CDR2 YSYEKL. Trimming left V 0 bases short and J 6 bases short, with 15 bases between. The CDR3 contains 16 residues. CDR3 DNA sequence: TGCGCCAGCAGCCAAGACGGGTGGGAGCGGTCCAATGAGCAGTTCTTC. The encoded protein is CASSQDGWERSNEQFF.

This chain uses TRBV28 with TRBJ1-1; D may be TRBD1 (5 bases). V lost 6 bases and J 8 bases, leaving 13 bases between the germline ends. The germline V gene has CDR1 MDHEN and CDR2 SYDVKM. This CDR3 is built from 12 residues. CDR3 protein: CASSYRTGEAFF. The CDR3 DNA reads TGTGCCAGCAGCTACAGAACAGGAGAAGCTTTCTTT.

The V gene is TRBV5-1, the J gene TRBJ1-2; 7 bases align to TRBD1. The CDR3 loop spans 16 amino acids. CDR1 is SGHRS, CDR2 YFSETQ, per germline. V gave up 2 bases and J gave up 3 bases; unmatched junction bases: 10. DNA of the CDR3: TGCGCCAGCAGCTTCGCGCCGGGGCAGGGGGACTATGGCTACACCTTC. Its translation: CASSFAPGQGDYGYTF.

CDR3 protein: CASSVDRIGSGANVLTF. The CDR3 coding sequence is TGCGCCAGCAGCGTGGACAGGATAGGCTCTGGGGCCAACGTCCTGACTTTC. The chain joins TRBV4-1 to TRBJ2-6; the match to TRBD1 covers 7 bases. Unmatched junction bases numbered 7, after V lost 5 bases and J lost 0 bases. The CDR3 runs to 17 residues. Germline assignment: CDR1 MGHRA and CDR2 YSYEKL.

V gene TRBV4-3 combines with J gene TRBJ1-1; 7 nucleotides align to TRBD1. Trimming cost V 3 bases and J 6 bases; bases outside gene matches: 4. The CDR3 is made up of 13 amino acids. Germline loops: CDR1 LGHNA, CDR2 YSLEER. The CDR3 here is CASSHPGTAEAFF. The CDR3 nucleotides are TGCGCCAGCAGCCATCCCGGGACAGCTGAAGCTTTCTTT.